The 20 T cell receptor beta chains reported below all come from one sample, sequenced in a study of T cell responses to AZD1222 COVID-19 vaccine. TCRdb's copy holds only in-frame clones and misses some; the assay was immunoSEQ multiplex PCR. This table holds approximately 89,000 clones, just over 90% found once. The sample in question was peripheral blood, obtained 28 days after the second AZD1222 dose. The receptors here all came from an adult who received the AZD1222 COVID-19 vaccine.

The chain links TRBV7-9 to TRBJ1-1; D remains unclear. The length of the CDR3 is 14 residues. Germline-derived CDR1 and CDR2 are SEHNR and FQNEAQ (reference sequence). The V end lost 1 base, the J end lost 1 base, and 7 bases lay between the germline ends. CDR3 sequence (DNA): TGTGCCAGCAGCTTAGAAGCAGGGAACACTGAAGCTTTCTTT. This encodes CASSLEAGNTEAFF.

The chain joins TRBV3-1 (or the pseudogene TRBV3-2) to TRBJ2-2, with 11 bases that match TRBD2. The CDR3 is made up of 18 amino acids. Losses at the gene ends were 0 bases for V and 3 bases for J; bases not matched to a gene: 6. Per germline, CDR1 LGHDT and CDR2 YNNKEL (reference sequence). CDR3 amino acids: CASSQELASGGYTGELFF. CDR3 bases: TGTGCCAGCAGCCAAGAATTGGCTAGCGGGGGGTACACCGGGGAGCTGTTTTTT.

This clone was detected once. V gene TRBV5-1 combines with J gene TRBJ2-7, with TRBD2 identical over 10 bases. The CDR3 loop spans 15 amino acids. With V trimmed by 7 bases and J by 2 bases, 9 bases remained unmatched. Looked up from germline, CDR1 is SGHRS and CDR2 is YFSETQ. CDR3 coding DNA: TGCGCCAGCTCCCAAGCGGGGGGGACAACCTACGAGCAGTACTTC. It yields the protein CASSQAGGTTYEQYF.

The CDR3 sequence: CASSVVGARETQYF. The CDR3 DNA reads TGTGCCAGCAGCGTAGTTGGGGCTCGGGAGACCCAGTACTTC. The chain links TRBV9 to TRBJ2-5, with a possible D match to TRBD1 (5 bases). The V end lost 0 bases, the J end lost 5 bases, and 11 bases lay between the germline ends. The CDR3 is made up of 14 amino acids. Germline lookup yields CDR1 SGDLS and CDR2 YYNGEE. Variable domain in full (rest from reference TRBV9 and TRBJ2-5): DSGVTQTPKHLITATGQRVTLRCSPRSGDLSVYWYQQSLDQGLQFLIQYYNGEERAKGNILERFSAQQFPDLHSELNLSSLELGDSALYFCASSVVGARETQYFGPGTRLLVL.

The chain recombines TRBV27 with TRBJ2-3; weak D call: TRBD2 (5 bases). This CDR3 region has 15 residues. Germline values: CDR1 MNHEY, CDR2 SMNVEV (reference sequence). V shed 1 base and J shed 5 bases, with 13 bases lying between them. As DNA, the CDR3 is TGTGCCAGCAGTTTATTCGGGATAGTGGGAGATACGCAGTATTTT. This codes for CASSLFGIVGDTQYF.

The gene calls are TRBV5-1 and TRBJ2-2; D is possibly TRBD2 (6 bases). Germline V gene data show CDR1 as SGHRS and CDR2 as YFSETQ. V shed 4 bases and J shed 5 bases, with 12 bases lying between them. This CDR3 comprises 14 residues. CDR3 nucleotides: TGCGCCAGCAGCGATCCAGGGAGGACCGGGGAGCTGTTTTTT. Encoded protein: CASSDPGRTGELFF.

V and J are TRBV5-4 and TRBJ1-2, with 7 bases aligning to TRBD1. The CDR3 covers 14 residues. The V gene end was trimmed by 3 bases and the J gene end by 4 bases; junction bases not matched to a gene: 6. CDR1 SGHNT and CDR2 YYREEE come from the germline V gene (reference sequence). CDR3 DNA: TGTGCCAGCAGCTCAGGACAGGAACTCTATGGCTACACCTTC. It specifies CASSSGQELYGYTF.

This sequence joins TRBV19 and TRBJ1-1; D perhaps matches TRBD1 (6 bases). The CDR3 is made up of 12 amino acids. CDR1 and CDR2 (germline): LNHDA, SQIVND (reference sequence). V gave up 6 bases and J gave up 8 bases, with 13 bases separating them. The CDR3, as DNA: TGTGCCAGTAGGAAACAGGGCCAGGAAGCTTTCTTT. This gives the protein CASRKQGQEAFF. Full variable domain (missing parts from reference TRBV19 and TRBJ1-1): DGGITQSPKYLFRKEGQNVTLSCEQNLNHDAMYWYRQDPGQGLRLIYYSQIVNDFQKGDIAEGYSVSREKKESFPLTVTSAQKNPTAFYLCASRKQGQEAFFGQGTRLTVV.

This clone occurred once. The chain joins TRBV2 to TRBJ2-7; the D gene is possibly TRBD1 (5 bases). V lost 8 bases, J lost 0 bases, and 8 bases lay in between. Germline CDR1 and CDR2: SNHLY and FYNNEI. CDR3 length: 12 amino acids. The chain's CDR3 is CASGASSYEQYF. The CDR3 bases are TGTGCCAGCGGGGCAAGCTCCTACGAGCAGTACTTC.

This clone was recorded a few times. V gene TRBV5-4 combines with J gene TRBJ2-3; possibly TRBD1 for D (6 bases). V lost 4 bases, J lost 0 bases, and 15 bases lay in between. The CDR3 is 16 residues long. Germline values: CDR1 SGHNT, CDR2 YYREEE (reference sequence). This chain's CDR3 is CASSRMGAASTDTQYF. The CDR3 DNA follows: TGTGCCAGCAGCCGAATGGGGGCGGCTAGCACAGATACGCAGTATTTT.

The V gene is TRBV5-5, the J gene TRBJ1-6, with D possibly matching TRBD1 (5 bases). Germline-derived CDR1 and CDR2 are SGHKS and YYEKEE (reference sequence). V lost 0 bases to trimming and J lost 11 bases, with 15 bases between them. CDR3 length: 15 residues. CDR3 sequence: CASSLEAGRGTPLHF. DNA of the CDR3: TGTGCCAGCAGCTTGGAGGCAGGACGGGGGACACCCCTCCACTTT.

The chain uses TRBV5-1 and TRBJ2-3; the match to TRBD1 covers 8 bases. Per the germline V gene, CDR1 is SGHRS and CDR2 is YFSETQ. The CDR3 runs to 13 residues. With V trimmed by 9 bases and J by 0 bases, 3 bases remained unmatched. The CDR3 sequence: CATGDRSTDTQYF. The CDR3 DNA sequence: TGCGCCACCGGGGACAGGAGCACAGATACGCAGTATTTT.

The J gene is TRBJ1-2, the V gene TRBV28, with 10 bases that match TRBD1. V lost 10 bases and J lost 0; bases outside the gene matches: 5. The germline V gene encodes CDR1 MDHEN and CDR2 SYDVKM. This CDR3 has 14 residues. The CDR3 is CATPDRGTNYGYTF. The CDR3 DNA reads as TGTGCCACTCCGGACAGGGGGACTAACTATGGCTACACCTTC.

This sequence joins TRBV27 and TRBJ2-7; D is unclear. CDR1 MNHEY and CDR2 SMNVEV come from the germline V gene (reference sequence). The V and J ends lost 5 bases and 2 bases respectively, with 22 bases between them. This CDR3 region has 17 residues. The CDR3 region has the DNA TGTGCCAGCAGTCCGAATATTTTCCAGTCTGGAGCCTACGAGCAGTACTTC. Residues: CASSPNIFQSGAYEQYF.

This sequence joins TRBV6-4 and TRBJ2-1, with 13 bases that match TRBD2. This CDR3 spans 15 amino acids. V dropped 3 bases and J dropped 4; count of bases not matched to a gene: 0. Germline V gene data show CDR1 as MRHNA and CDR2 as SNTAGT. CDR3 sequence reads: CASSEGLAGYNEQFF. The CDR3 region has the DNA TGTGCCAGCAGTGAGGGACTAGCGGGATACAATGAGCAGTTCTTC.

This chain joins TRBV30 and TRBJ2-4, with 12 bases that match TRBD2. From germline, CDR1 is GTSNPN and CDR2 SVGIG (reference sequence). The junction had 9 bases not matched to a gene; V was cut back by 3 bases and J by 3 bases. The CDR3 covers 17 residues. The CDR3 reads CAWSEASGRVVKNIQYF. The CDR3 DNA follows: TGTGCCTGGAGCGAGGCTAGCGGGAGGGTTGTCAAAAACATTCAGTACTTC.

The chain recombines TRBV7-9 with TRBJ1-2, with 9 nucleotides matching TRBD1. Per the germline V gene, CDR1 is SEHNR and CDR2 is FQNEAQ (reference sequence). V was clipped by 7 bases and J by 2 bases; unmatched bases: 8. This CDR3 is built from 15 residues. The CDR3 DNA reads as TGTGCCAGCATCGCCGGGACAGGGAACAACTATGGCTACACCTTC. Translated: CASIAGTGNNYGYTF. Supplemented by reference TRBV7-9 and TRBJ1-2, the full variable domain reads DTGVSQNPRHKITKRGQNVTFRCDPISEHNRLYWYRQTLGQGPEFLTYFQNEAQLEKSRLLSDRFSAERPKGSFSTLEIQRTEQGDSAMYLCASIAGTGNNYGYTFGSGTRLTVV.

The chain combines TRBV28 with TRBJ1-1; D ambiguous. The germline CDR1 and CDR2 sequences are MDHEN and SYDVKM. The ends were cut back, 7 bases at V and 4 bases at J, with 16 bases in the middle. The CDR3 has 14 residues. CDR3 nucleotide sequence: TGTGCCAGCACCAATCACGGAGGGTTCACTGAAGCTTTCTTT. This translates into CASTNHGGFTEAFF.

This chain uses TRBV9 with TRBJ1-3; unclear D gene. CDR3 length equals 15 residues. V was clipped by 3 bases and J by 0 bases, with 10 bases between them. Germline lookup yields CDR1 SGDLS and CDR2 YYNGEE. CDR3 bases: TGTGCCAGCAGCGAAACGCATTCCTCTGGAAACACCATATATTTT. It encodes CASSETHSSGNTIYF.

Concerning this clone itself: An end of the junction differs from the germline gene, which may be a read error. CDR3 DNA sequence: TGCGCCAGCAGAACTAGCGGGAGGACCAATGTGCAGTTCTTC. It translates to CASRTSGRTNVQFF. The gene calls are TRBV10-2 and TRBJ2-1, with 12 bases fitting TRBD2. The CDR3 has 14 residues. From germline, CDR1 is WSHSY and CDR2 SAAADI.